Below, 23 T cell receptor beta chains from the same sample are listed, as sequenced in a study of T-cell reconstitution after alpha-beta-depleted transplantation in children. Unique molecular identifiers tagged the TCRbeta library. TCRdb recomputed calls from the PCR reads with MiXCR, one row per CDR3 protein. Altogether hundreds of thousands of distinct CDR3 sequences are present, roughly 10% being singletons, with the ten largest covering roughly 2%. This material consisted of PBMCs, taken before TCRalphabeta/CD19-depleted stem cell transplant. These receptors originate from a child younger than 10 with inherited bone marrow failure, due to receive a stem cell transplant.

V is TRBV12-3 or TRBV12-4 and J is TRBJ1-2; 8 nucleotides agree with TRBD1. CDR3 length: 16 amino acids. Losses at the gene ends were 6 bases for V and 1 base for J; bases not matched to a gene: 10. CDR3 protein: CASSPPKGQGNYGYTF. DNA for the CDR3: TGTGCCAGCAGCCCTCCAAAAGGACAGGGTAACTATGGCTACACCTTC.

This clonotype was recorded at least ten times. This chain uses TRBV5-1 with TRBJ2-1; D is perhaps TRBD2 (5 bases). V lost 0 bases to trimming and J lost 5 bases, with 9 bases between them. Germline assignment: CDR1 SGHRS and CDR2 YFSETQ. The CDR3 length is 14 residues. The CDR3 DNA reads as TGCGCCAGCAGCTTGGGTGCAGCGGACAATGAGCAGTTCTTC. Residues: CASSLGAADNEQFF.

This clonotype was recorded a few times. This sequence joins TRBV5-5 and TRBJ2-5; TRBD1 or TRBD2 may be the D gene (5 bases each). V was pared by 4 bases and J by 5 bases, with 15 bases between. Germline V gene data show CDR1 as SGHKS and CDR2 as YYEKEE (reference sequence). This CDR3 is built from 14 residues. CDR3 loop: CASSPFRGAETQYF. The CDR3 coding sequence is TGTGCCAGCAGCCCATTTAGGGGAGCGGAGACCCAGTACTTC.

This clonotype was detected many times. The chain combines TRBV3-1 with TRBJ1-2; no clear D gene. Germline CDR1 is LGHDT and CDR2 is YNNKEL (reference sequence). CDR3 length: 15 residues. Trimming took 4 bases from V and 4 from J, leaving 16 bases between them. The DNA of the CDR3 is TGTGCCAGCAGCCCCGGACGAGGAGGCGGCTATGGCTACACCTTC. As protein: CASSPGRGGGYGYTF.

This clonotype was seen repeatedly, ten times or more. This CDR3 is CASSDSGTFNTGELFF. The CDR3 DNA follows: TGTGCCAGCAGTGACTCCGGGACGTTCAACACCGGGGAGCTGTTTTTT. This chain uses TRBV6-4 with TRBJ2-2; possibly TRBD1 or TRBD2 for D (5 bases each). V was shortened by 0 bases and J by 2 bases, with 10 bases between the two germline ends. Germline-derived CDR1 and CDR2 are MRHNA and SNTAGT. This CDR3 contains 16 residues.

This chain uses TRBV20-1 with TRBJ2-1, with TRBD1 identical over 9 bases. V was clipped by 5 bases and J by 7 bases; unmatched bases: 9. Germline CDR1 DFQATT, CDR2 SNEGSKA (reference sequence). This CDR3 region has 14 residues. The CDR3 region is CSAPSGQGGNEQFF. CDR3 sequence (DNA): TGCAGTGCTCCCTCGGGACAGGGTGGGAATGAGCAGTTCTTC.

This clonotype was detected ten times or more. V is TRBV27 and J is TRBJ2-7; no clear D. CDR1 MNHEY and CDR2 SMNVEV come from the germline V gene (reference sequence). Trimming removed 2 bases at V and 3 bases at J, with 11 bases between. The CDR3 runs 14 residues. CDR3 in DNA: TGTGCCAGCAGTTTAAGTGGCACCCTCTACGAGCAGTACTTC. It specifies CASSLSGTLYEQYF.

This clonotype has a single count. The chain has TRBV5-4 and TRBJ2-1; 7 bases agree with TRBD2. The germline V gene has CDR1 SGHNT and CDR2 YYREEE (reference sequence). The CDR3 is 12 residues long. The V gene end was trimmed by 4 bases and the J gene end by 16 bases; junction bases not matched to a gene: 11. The CDR3 loop is CASSEGLEGYFF. DNA of the CDR3: TGTGCCAGCAGCGAAGGACTAGAAGGCTACTTCTTC.

This clonotype has ten or more counts. V gene TRBV12-3 or TRBV12-4 combines with J gene TRBJ2-1, with 13 positions matching TRBD2. This CDR3 contains 17 residues. Trimming at V came to 4 bases and at J to 5 bases, leaving 8 bases not matched to a gene. CDR3 in amino acids: CASSYSLTSGRNNEQFF. The CDR3 DNA is TGTGCCAGCAGTTACTCCTTGACTAGCGGGAGGAACAATGAGCAGTTCTTC.

This clonotype was observed many times. The J gene is TRBJ1-1, the V gene TRBV12-3 or TRBV12-4, with D unresolved. V dropped 4 bases and J dropped 0 bases, with 9 bases sitting between them. The CDR3 is 14 residues long. Written as DNA, the CDR3 is TGTGCCAGCAGTTCACAAACCATGAACACTGAAGCTTTCTTT. Protein sequence: CASSSQTMNTEAFF.

This clonotype has a handful of counts. The rearrangement links TRBV20-1 to TRBJ2-1, with D perhaps matching TRBD2 (5 bases). CDR1 is DFQATT and CDR2 is SNEGSKA in the germline V gene (reference sequence). The CDR3 length is 14 residues. V shed 0 bases and J shed 3 bases, with 9 bases lying between them. In DNA form, the CDR3 reads TGCAGTGCTAGAGACCTAGCCGGCTACAATGAGCAGTTCTTC. It specifies CSARDLAGYNEQFF.

The CDR3: CASSPESWGGYTF. The CDR3, as DNA: TGCGCCAGCAGCCCAGAAAGTTGGGGCGGCTACACCTTC. The gene calls are TRBV5-1 and TRBJ1-2; the D gene is possibly TRBD1 (5 bases). The ends were cut back, 4 bases at V and 8 bases at J, with 15 bases in the middle. Germline loops: CDR1 SGHRS, CDR2 YFSETQ. This CDR3 contains 13 residues.

This clonotype was counted many times. The chain carries TRBV5-1 and TRBJ1-5; TRBD1 matches 9 bases. J gave up 1 base and V 5 bases, and 10 bases lay outside the gene matches. The CDR3 runs to 17 residues. Germline V gives CDR1 SGHRS, CDR2 YFSETQ. This chain's CDR3 is CASRSGTGYRSNQPQHF. The CDR3 DNA reads TGCGCCAGCAGATCCGGGACAGGGTATCGAAGCAATCAGCCCCAGCATTTT.

The genes are TRBV4-1 and TRBJ2-7; D is unresolved. Trimming removed 0 bases at V and 2 bases at J, with 8 bases between. CDR3 length equals 14 residues. Germline-derived CDR1 and CDR2 are MGHRA and YSYEKL. The CDR3 spells CASSQDSTTYEQYF. In nucleotides, the CDR3 is TGCGCCAGCAGCCAAGACTCCACGACCTACGAGCAGTACTTC.

This clonotype was picked up many times. The CDR3 spells CASSQRLAEPQETQYF. The CDR3 bases are TGCGCCAGCAGCCAAAGACTAGCGGAACCGCAAGAGACCCAGTACTTC. The rearrangement uses TRBV4-3 and TRBJ2-5; 9 bases align to TRBD2. CDR1 and CDR2 from the germline V gene are LGHNA and YSLEER. There are 16 residues in the CDR3. Trimming removed 2 bases from V and 2 bases from J; junction bases left unmatched: 6.

The table lists this clonotype with many counts. The rearrangement links TRBV7-2 to TRBJ1-2; D possibly corresponds to TRBD1 (5 bases). Trimming pared 5 bases from V and 1 base from J, leaving 20 bases between. CDR3 length equals 17 residues. CDR1 and CDR2 (germline): SGHTA, FQGNSA. Written as DNA, the CDR3 is TGTGCCAGCAGCAAACAGATCGGGGCAGGAGTTAACTATGGCTACACCTTC. It encodes CASSKQIGAGVNYGYTF.

The sample holds many counts of this clonotype. The chain has TRBV12-3 or TRBV12-4 and TRBJ2-1, with D perhaps TRBD2 (6 bases). This CDR3 is 13 amino acids long. V was cut by 5 bases and J by 8 bases, with 13 bases left in between. CDR3 sequence reads: CASSPWGVDEQFF. The DNA for the CDR3 is TGTGCCAGCAGTCCGTGGGGGGTCGATGAGCAGTTCTTC.

This clonotype showed up many times. V usage is TRBV28 and J usage is TRBJ2-1, with D perhaps TRBD1 or TRBD2 (6 bases each). Trimming cost V 3 bases and J 6 bases, with 15 bases left between them. The CDR3 has 15 amino acids. Germline V gene lookup returns CDR1 MDHEN and CDR2 SYDVKM. In nucleotides, the CDR3 is TGTGCCAGCAGTTTGGTACAGGGAGGACTCAATGAGCAGTTCTTC. Encoded protein: CASSLVQGGLNEQFF.

The rearrangement links TRBV20-1 to TRBJ2-2; D uncertain. This CDR3 has 14 residues. Germline V gives CDR1 DFQATT, CDR2 SNEGSKA (reference sequence). With 1 base removed from V and 7 bases from J, the gap between germline ends came to 13 bases. The CDR3 nucleotides are TGCAGTGCTAGAGTACCCCTAAGGAACGGGGAGCTGTTTTTT. Translating it yields CSARVPLRNGELFF.

A remark on this clonotype: Being one base from a much bigger clone, this may be a read error. The chain carries TRBV3-1 and TRBJ2-1, with 9 positions matching TRBD2. The CDR3 is made up of 18 amino acids. The V segment lost 3 bases and the J segment 8 bases; nucleotides outside the gene matches: 17. The germline CDR1 and CDR2 sequences are LGHDT and YNNKEL (reference sequence). CDR3 nucleotide sequence: TGTGCCAGCAGCCAGCACCCGGCCTGGCGGGAGGGCAGCGATGAGCAGTTCTTC. Translated, it gives CASSQHPAWREGSDEQFF.

This clonotype came up many times. The CDR3 loop is CASTAGINQPQHF. CDR3 coding DNA: TGTGCCAGCACGGCAGGGATCAATCAGCCCCAGCATTTT. This sequence joins TRBV12-3 or TRBV12-4 and TRBJ1-5; TRBD1 might be the D (5 bases). V was shortened by 7 bases and J by 3 bases, with 10 bases between the two germline ends. The CDR3 consists of 13 residues.

This clonotype was recorded many times. The chain joins TRBV7-9 to TRBJ1-5; 9 positions agree with TRBD1. In germline, CDR1 is SEHNR, CDR2 FQNEAQ (reference sequence). The CDR3 runs to 15 residues. With 4 bases clipped from V and 6 bases from J, the junction kept 7 bases outside the gene matches. CDR3 in amino acids: CASSWGQGGGQPQHF. The CDR3 region has the DNA TGTGCCAGCAGCTGGGGACAGGGTGGAGGTCAGCCCCAGCATTTT.

The table lists this clonotype with many counts. DNA of the CDR3: TGTGCCATCAGTGCAGACGGTACCTACGAGCAGTACTTC. The encoded protein is CAISADGTYEQYF. J is TRBJ2-7 and V is TRBV10-3; D remains unclear. The CDR3 loop spans 13 amino acids. The germline gives CDR1 ENHRY, CDR2 SYGVKD. V was trimmed by 4 bases and J by 2 bases, leaving 9 bases between them.